Below are 2 T cell receptor beta chains sequenced from a single sample in a study of T cell responses to AZD1222 COVID-19 vaccine. Method: immunoSEQ multiplex PCR; TCRdb's copy keeps in-frame clones and lacks some. The data hold fewer than 120,000 clones, with 70% to 90% observed a single time. The specimen comprised peripheral blood, sampled on day 0 of AZD1222 vaccination. All receptors come from an adult in good health.

The chain recombines TRBV3-1 (or the pseudogene TRBV3-2) with TRBJ2-5, with 8 bases lining up with TRBD2. CDR1 is LGHDT and CDR2 is YNNKEL in the germline V gene (reference sequence). V trimming: 5 bases; J trimming: 4 bases; junction bases outside the gene matches: 15. The CDR3 sequence is 17 residues long. Here the CDR3 reads CASSFVNGGRMGETQYF. In nucleotides, the CDR3 is TGTGCCAGCAGCTTCGTTAACGGCGGGAGGATGGGAGAGACCCAGTACTTC.

The CDR3, as DNA: TGTGCCAGCAGCCCGACAGGGGGCTTCTATGGCTACACCTTC. Translated, it gives CASSPTGGFYGYTF. The chain couples TRBV6-5 to TRBJ1-2; 10 nucleotides line up with TRBD1. The junction had 5 bases not matched to a gene; V was cut back by 6 bases and J by 4 bases. CDR1 MNHEY and CDR2 SVGAGI come from the germline V gene. This CDR3 is 14 amino acids long.